Sequencing of this T cell receptor (beta chain) was carried out in a study of CD4 T cells in relation to SARS-CoV-2 and coronaviruses. In the study overall: ViraFEST: roughly 10-day antigen culture of PBMCs, then TCR beta CDR3 sequencing.

Points on this clone: What it binds is not known.

Generated by immunoSEQ multiplex PCR, the TCRdb table keeps only in-frame clones and is missing some. The data hold 35,000 to 50,000 clones, with around 79% observed a single time. This CDR3 region has 13 residues. V dropped 4 bases and J dropped 5 bases, with 9 bases sitting between them. Per germline, CDR1 SGHTA and CDR2 FQGNSA. The sample taken for sequencing was naive CD4+ T cells from PBMCs, cultured in vitro. Subset in this sample: naive CD4+ T cells isolated by negative enrichment. The clonotype comes from an adult with COVID-19. V is TRBV7-2 and J is TRBJ2-1; D is possibly TRBD1 (6 bases). The CDR3 nucleotides are TGTGCCAGCAGCTCTAACAGGGACAATGAGCAGTTCTTC. Translating it yields CASSSNRDNEQFF.